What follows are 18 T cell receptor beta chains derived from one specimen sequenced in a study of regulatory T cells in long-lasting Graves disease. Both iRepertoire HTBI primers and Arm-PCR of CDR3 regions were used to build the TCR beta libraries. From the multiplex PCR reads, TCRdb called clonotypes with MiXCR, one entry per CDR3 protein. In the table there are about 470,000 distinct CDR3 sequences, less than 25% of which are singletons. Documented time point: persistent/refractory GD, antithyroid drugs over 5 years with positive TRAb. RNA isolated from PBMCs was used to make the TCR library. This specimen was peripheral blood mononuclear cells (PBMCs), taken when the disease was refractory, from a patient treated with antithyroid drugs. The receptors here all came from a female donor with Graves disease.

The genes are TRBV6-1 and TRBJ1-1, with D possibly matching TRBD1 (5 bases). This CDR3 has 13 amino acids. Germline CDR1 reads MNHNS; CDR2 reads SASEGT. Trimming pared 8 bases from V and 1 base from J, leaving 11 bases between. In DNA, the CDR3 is TGTGCCAGCCGGCGAAGGGGGAACACTGAAGCTTTCTTT. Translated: CASRRRGNTEAFF.

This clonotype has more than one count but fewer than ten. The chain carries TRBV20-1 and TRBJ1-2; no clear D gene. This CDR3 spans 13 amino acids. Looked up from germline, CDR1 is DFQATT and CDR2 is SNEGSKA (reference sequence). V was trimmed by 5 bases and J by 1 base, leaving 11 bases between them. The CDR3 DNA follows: TGCAGTGCTGAATCGACGGATAACTATGGCTACACCTTC. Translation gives CSAESTDNYGYTF.

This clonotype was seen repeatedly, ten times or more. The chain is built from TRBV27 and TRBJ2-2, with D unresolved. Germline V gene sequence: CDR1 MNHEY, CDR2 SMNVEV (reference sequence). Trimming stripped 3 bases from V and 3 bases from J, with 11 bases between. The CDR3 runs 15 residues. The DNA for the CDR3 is TGTGCCAGCAGTTTTCGGGCAACTGACACCGGGGAGCTGTTTTTT. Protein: CASSFRATDTGELFF.

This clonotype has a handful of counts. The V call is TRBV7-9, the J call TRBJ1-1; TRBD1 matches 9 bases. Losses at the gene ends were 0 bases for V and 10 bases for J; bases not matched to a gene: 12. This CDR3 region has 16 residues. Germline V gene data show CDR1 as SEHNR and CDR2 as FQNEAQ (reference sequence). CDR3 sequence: CASSLAMGDRALAAFF. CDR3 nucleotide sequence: TGTGCCAGCAGCTTAGCCATGGGGGACAGGGCTCTCGCAGCTTTCTTT. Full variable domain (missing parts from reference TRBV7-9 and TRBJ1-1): DTGVSQNPRHKITKRGQNVTFRCDPISEHNRLYWYRQTLGQGPEFLTYFQNEAQLEKSRLLSDRFSAERPKGSFSTLEIQRTEQGDSAMYLCASSLAMGDRALAAFFGQGTRLTVV.

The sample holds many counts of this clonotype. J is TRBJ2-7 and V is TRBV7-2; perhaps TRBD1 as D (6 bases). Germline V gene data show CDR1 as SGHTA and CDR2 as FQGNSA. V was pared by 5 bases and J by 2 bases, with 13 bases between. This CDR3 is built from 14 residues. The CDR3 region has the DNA TGTGCCAGCAGCAAGTGGACAGTTGCCTACGAGCAGTACTTC. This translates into CASSKWTVAYEQYF.

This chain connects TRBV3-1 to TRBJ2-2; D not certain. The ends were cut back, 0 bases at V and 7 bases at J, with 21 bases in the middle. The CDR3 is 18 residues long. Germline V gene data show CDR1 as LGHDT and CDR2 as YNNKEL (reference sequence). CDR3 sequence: CASSQDLEYSSSSGELFF. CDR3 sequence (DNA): TGTGCCAGCAGCCAAGATCTTGAGTATTCGTCGTCGAGCGGGGAGCTGTTTTTT.

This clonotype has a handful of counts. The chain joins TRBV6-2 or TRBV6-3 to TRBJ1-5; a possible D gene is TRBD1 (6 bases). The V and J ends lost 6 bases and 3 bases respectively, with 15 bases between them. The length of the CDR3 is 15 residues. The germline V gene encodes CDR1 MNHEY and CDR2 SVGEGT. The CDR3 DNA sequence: TGTGCCAGCAGCCCAGAGGGGGGGTTCAATCAGCCCCAGCATTTT. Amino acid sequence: CASSPEGGFNQPQHF.

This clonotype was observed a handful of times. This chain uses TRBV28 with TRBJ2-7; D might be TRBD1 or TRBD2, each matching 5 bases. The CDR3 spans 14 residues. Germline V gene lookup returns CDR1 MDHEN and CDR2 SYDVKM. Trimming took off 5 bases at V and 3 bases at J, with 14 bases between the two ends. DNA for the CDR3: TGTGCCAGCAGTCCTCGGGGCGTTGGCTACGAGCAGTACTTC. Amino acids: CASSPRGVGYEQYF.

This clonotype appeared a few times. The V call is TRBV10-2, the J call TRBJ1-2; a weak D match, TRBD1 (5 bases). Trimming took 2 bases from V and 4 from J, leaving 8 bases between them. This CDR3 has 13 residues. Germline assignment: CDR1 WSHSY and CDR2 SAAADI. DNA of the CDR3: TGCGCCAGCAGTGAGGGGGCCGGCTATGGCTACACCTTC. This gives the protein CASSEGAGYGYTF.

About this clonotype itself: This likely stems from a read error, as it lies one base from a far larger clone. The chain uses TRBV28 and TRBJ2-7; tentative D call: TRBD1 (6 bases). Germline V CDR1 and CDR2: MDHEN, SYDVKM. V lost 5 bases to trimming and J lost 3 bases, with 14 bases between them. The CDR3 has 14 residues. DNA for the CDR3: TGTGCCAGCAGTCCCACAGGGAGTTACTACGAGCAGTACTTC. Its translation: CASSPTGSYYEQYF.

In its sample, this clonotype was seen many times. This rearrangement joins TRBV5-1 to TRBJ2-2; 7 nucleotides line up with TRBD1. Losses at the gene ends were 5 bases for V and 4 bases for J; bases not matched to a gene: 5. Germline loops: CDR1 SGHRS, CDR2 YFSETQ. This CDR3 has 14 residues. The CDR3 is CASRTGQTTGELFF. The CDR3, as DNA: TGCGCCAGCAGGACGGGACAGACCACCGGGGAGCTGTTTTTT.

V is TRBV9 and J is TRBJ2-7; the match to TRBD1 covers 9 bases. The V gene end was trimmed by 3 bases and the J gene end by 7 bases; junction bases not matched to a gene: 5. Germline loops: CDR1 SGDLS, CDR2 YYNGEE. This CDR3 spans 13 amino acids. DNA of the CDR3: TGTGCCAGCAGCGGAGGACAGGGGCGGGAGCAGTACTTC. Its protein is CASSGGQGREQYF.

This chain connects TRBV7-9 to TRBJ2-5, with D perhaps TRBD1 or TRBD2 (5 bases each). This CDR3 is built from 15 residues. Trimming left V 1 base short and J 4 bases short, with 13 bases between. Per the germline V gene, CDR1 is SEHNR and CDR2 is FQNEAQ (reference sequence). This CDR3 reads CASSLGQVGAETQYF. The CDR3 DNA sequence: TGTGCCAGCAGCTTAGGGCAGGTCGGGGCAGAGACCCAGTACTTC. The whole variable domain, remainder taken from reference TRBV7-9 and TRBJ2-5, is DTGVSQNPRHKITKRGQNVTFRCDPISEHNRLYWYRQTLGQGPEFLTYFQNEAQLEKSRLLSDRFSAERPKGSFSTLEIQRTEQGDSAMYLCASSLGQVGAETQYFGPGTRLLVL.

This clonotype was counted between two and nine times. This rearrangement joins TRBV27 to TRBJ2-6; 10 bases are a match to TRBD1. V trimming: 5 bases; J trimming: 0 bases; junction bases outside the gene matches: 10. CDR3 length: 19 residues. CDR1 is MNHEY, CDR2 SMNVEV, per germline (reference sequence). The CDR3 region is CASSLGQGSPFSGANVLTF. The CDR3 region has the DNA TGTGCCAGCAGTCTGGGACAGGGGTCCCCATTCTCTGGGGCCAACGTCCTGACTTTC.

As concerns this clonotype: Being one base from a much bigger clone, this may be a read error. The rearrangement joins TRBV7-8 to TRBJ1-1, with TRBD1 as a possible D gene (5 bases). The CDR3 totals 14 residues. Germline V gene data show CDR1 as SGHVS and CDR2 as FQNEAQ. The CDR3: CASTKWDRNIEAFF. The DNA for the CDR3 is TGTGCCAGCACCAAATGGGACCGGAACATTGAAGCTTTCTTT.

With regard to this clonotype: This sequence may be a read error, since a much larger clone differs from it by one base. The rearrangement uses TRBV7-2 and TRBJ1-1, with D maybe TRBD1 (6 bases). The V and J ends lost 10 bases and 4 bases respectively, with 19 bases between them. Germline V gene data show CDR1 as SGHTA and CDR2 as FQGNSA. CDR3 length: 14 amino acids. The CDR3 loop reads CANRFTWDITEAFF. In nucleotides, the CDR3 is TGTGCCAACAGATTTACCTGGGACATCACTGAAGCTTTCTTT.

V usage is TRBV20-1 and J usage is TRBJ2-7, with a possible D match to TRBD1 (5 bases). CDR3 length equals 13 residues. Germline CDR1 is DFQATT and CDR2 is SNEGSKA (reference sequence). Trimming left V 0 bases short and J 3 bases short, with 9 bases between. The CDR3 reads CSARDAGIYEQYF. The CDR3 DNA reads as TGCAGTGCTAGAGACGCAGGGATCTACGAGCAGTACTTC.

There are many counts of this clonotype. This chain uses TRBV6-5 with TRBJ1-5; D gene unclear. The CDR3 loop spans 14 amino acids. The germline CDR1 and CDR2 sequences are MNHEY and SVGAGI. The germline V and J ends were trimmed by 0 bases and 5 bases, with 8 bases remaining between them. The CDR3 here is CASSYSEVDQPQHF. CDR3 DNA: TGTGCCAGCAGTTACTCGGAGGTCGATCAGCCCCAGCATTTT.